One sample yielded the 18 T cell receptor beta chains listed below, sequenced in a study of cytomegalovirus exposure and HLA in healthy donors. This table comes from immunoSEQ multiplex PCR, and its TCRdb copy is limited to in-frame clones, with some not included. Among 260,000 or so clones listed, 80% to 90% were seen once. Sequenced input: PBMCs. Every receptor here comes from a man aged 18 to 29 in good health and CMV-seronegative.

This chain links TRBV6-1 with TRBJ1-1, with 8 bases fitting TRBD1. Germline V gene data show CDR1 as MNHNS and CDR2 as SASEGT. The CDR3 has 13 residues. The V segment lost 4 bases and the J segment 3 bases; nucleotides outside the gene matches: 1. This chain's CDR3 is CASSVDRDTEAFF. CDR3 DNA: TGTGCCAGCAGTGTGGACAGGGACACTGAAGCTTTCTTT.

The V call is TRBV5-6, the J call TRBJ2-5; TRBD2 might be the D (5 bases). The germline V gene encodes CDR1 SGHDT and CDR2 YYEEEE. Trimming stripped 5 bases from V and 5 bases from J, with 19 bases between. This CDR3 comprises 15 residues. The CDR3 loop reads CASSHRTLRGETQYF. DNA for the CDR3: TGTGCCAGCAGTCACCGGACTCTCCGAGGGGAGACCCAGTACTTC.

The chain couples TRBV6-5 to TRBJ2-3; 7 bases map to TRBD1. CDR1 and CDR2 from the germline V gene are MNHEY and SVGAGI. The J segment lost 6 bases and the V segment lost 5 bases, leaving 5 bases of the junction unmatched. This CDR3 is built from 13 residues. CDR3 loop: CASSRQGPDTQYF. CDR3 DNA sequence: TGTGCCAGCAGTCGACAGGGTCCGGATACGCAGTATTTT.

The CDR3 DNA reads as TGTGCCAGCAGTTACTCGGGGACAGGGGATCAGCCCCAGCATTTT. It specifies CASSYSGTGDQPQHF. The rearrangement links TRBV6-5 to TRBJ1-5, with TRBD1 identical over 10 bases. Germline CDR1 MNHEY, CDR2 SVGAGI. V dropped 0 bases and J dropped 5; count of bases not matched to a gene: 1. The CDR3 consists of 15 residues.

The gene calls are TRBV5-1 and TRBJ2-7; D is possibly TRBD1 (5 bases). V shed 2 bases and J shed 3 bases, with 9 bases lying between them. The CDR3 contains 13 residues. Germline lookup yields CDR1 SGHRS and CDR2 YFSETQ. This chain's CDR3 is CASSFTGFYEQYF. CDR3 sequence (DNA): TGCGCCAGCAGCTTCACAGGATTCTACGAGCAGTACTTC.

The gene calls are TRBV28 and TRBJ2-1, with TRBD1 matching over 12 bases. The CDR3 has 15 residues. Germline CDR1 and CDR2: MDHEN and SYDVKM. Losses at the gene ends were 5 bases for V and 9 bases for J; bases not matched to a gene: 8. CDR3: CASSRDRGRPGEQFF. The CDR3 DNA is TGTGCCAGCAGTCGGGACAGGGGGCGCCCGGGTGAGCAGTTCTTC.

This chain connects TRBV5-1 to TRBJ2-1, with TRBD1 matching 7 bases. Germline trimming cut 1 base from V and 6 bases from J; bases unmatched to any gene: 10. Germline CDR1 and CDR2: SGHRS and YFSETQ. This CDR3 is built from 16 residues. The CDR3 sequence is CASSLSIGTALNEQFF. DNA for the CDR3: TGCGCCAGCAGCTTGTCTATCGGGACAGCTCTCAATGAGCAGTTCTTC.

The gene calls are TRBV5-1 and TRBJ1-2, with D perhaps matching TRBD1 (5 bases). The germline CDR1 and CDR2 sequences are SGHRS and YFSETQ. Trimming stripped 4 bases from V and 5 bases from J, with 15 bases between. This CDR3 is 14 amino acids long. CDR3 DNA sequence: TGCGCCAGCAGCAAAACAGGTCTACAGTATGGCTACACCTTC. Its protein is CASSKTGLQYGYTF.

The rearrangement joins TRBV7-6 to TRBJ2-3; 7 nucleotides agree with TRBD1. Germline V gives CDR1 SGHVS, CDR2 FNYEAQ. V trimming: 1 base; J trimming: 5 bases; junction bases outside the gene matches: 9. The CDR3 sequence is 16 residues long. This CDR3 is CASSLVGQGVGDTQYF. For the CDR3, the DNA is TGTGCCAGCAGCTTAGTTGGGCAGGGGGTAGGAGATACGCAGTATTTT.

The chain links TRBV4-1 to TRBJ1-1; D may be TRBD1 (6 bases). CDR1 is MGHRA, CDR2 YSYEKL, per germline. V was pared by 4 bases and J by 4 bases, with 10 bases between. This CDR3 spans 13 amino acids. The CDR3 protein is CASSLRQATEAFF. The CDR3 region has the DNA TGCGCCAGCAGCCTGCGACAGGCCACTGAAGCTTTCTTT.

V is TRBV7-2 and J is TRBJ2-7, with 14 bases identical to TRBD2. J was trimmed by 2 bases and V by 5 bases; bases with no gene match: 11. The CDR3 runs 18 residues. Looked up from germline, CDR1 is SGHTA and CDR2 is FQGNSA. CDR3 sequence (DNA): TGTGCCAGCAGCCGTAAGTCGGGGACTAGCGGGAGCGCCTACGAGCAGTACTTC. This translates into CASSRKSGTSGSAYEQYF.

This clone was picked up one time. The chain has TRBV5-6 and TRBJ1-5, with a weak D call TRBD1 (5 bases). CDR3 length: 19 amino acids. Trimming removed 0 bases at V and 2 bases at J, with 21 bases between. Germline V gene lookup returns CDR1 SGHDT and CDR2 YYEEEE. The CDR3 nucleotides read TGTGCCAGCAGCTTGGCCCGGGACGGGAGACGGTTGGGCAATCAGCCCCAGCATTTT. Translated: CASSLARDGRRLGNQPQHF.

The rearrangement joins TRBV11-2 to TRBJ2-7, with TRBD2 identical over 9 bases. The J segment lost 6 bases and the V segment lost 5 bases, leaving 11 bases of the junction unmatched. The length of the CDR3 is 15 residues. The V gene's germline CDR1 is SGHAT and CDR2 FQNNGV. The CDR3 loop is CASSGEGTSLTEQYF. The CDR3 bases are TGTGCCAGCAGCGGGGAAGGGACTAGCTTAACCGAGCAGTACTTC.

This clone has a handful of counts. The chain recombines TRBV28 with TRBJ1-2; 7 bases agree with TRBD1. The germline gives CDR1 MDHEN, CDR2 SYDVKM. CDR3 length: 12 residues. Germline trimming cut 10 bases from V and 2 bases from J; bases unmatched to any gene: 4. The chain's CDR3 is CATKDRNYGYTF. In nucleotides, the CDR3 is TGTGCCACCAAGGACAGGAACTATGGCTACACCTTC.

The chain has TRBV9 and TRBJ2-2, with 10 positions matching TRBD1. Germline V gene sequence: CDR1 SGDLS, CDR2 YYNGEE. J lost 5 bases, V lost 7 bases, and 8 bases had no gene match. The CDR3 extends over 15 amino acids. CDR3 in DNA: TGTGCCAGCGGATCGACAGGGGGCAGGACCGGGGAGCTGTTTTTT. Residues: CASGSTGGRTGELFF.

This clone was recorded only once. V and J are TRBV7-9 and TRBJ1-4; D possibly corresponds to TRBD1 (6 bases). The CDR3 has 15 residues. Germline-derived CDR1 and CDR2 are SEHNR and FQNEAQ (reference sequence). Trimming pared 2 bases from V and 8 bases from J, leaving 15 bases between. CDR3 loop: CASSLWSRGGEKLFF. The CDR3, as DNA: TGTGCCAGCAGCTTATGGTCCAGGGGTGGGGAAAAACTGTTTTTT.

This clone was detected once. This sequence joins TRBV28 and TRBJ2-2; weak D call: TRBD1 (6 bases). This CDR3 has 16 amino acids. The V gene's germline CDR1 is MDHEN and CDR2 SYDVKM. V was trimmed by 6 bases and J by 3 bases, leaving 17 bases between them. The CDR3: CASRTGVWVDTGELFF. In DNA, the CDR3 is TGTGCCAGCAGGACAGGTGTGTGGGTTGACACCGGGGAGCTGTTTTTT.

This chain uses TRBV18 with TRBJ1-2; 8 bases map to TRBD1. Trimming removed 6 bases from V and 8 bases from J; junction bases left unmatched: 11. The length of the CDR3 is 14 residues. Germline CDR1 and CDR2: KGHSH and LQKENI. The CDR3 region has the DNA TGTGCCAGCTCCCTCGGACAGGGCGGGGAAGGCTACACCTTC. Translated: CASSLGQGGEGYTF.